This TCR beta chain was documented in a study of CD8+ T cells in alopecia areata. Study at large: Those receiving the skin were approximately 7-11-week-old female C3H/HeJ mice, whose grafts came from 6-12-month-old C3H/HeJ donors with spontaneous alopecia. Broader study findings: Lesional tissue from the scalp (especially in alopecia totalis/universalis) showed higher clonality than normal scalp. There were also resident alphabeta T cells of normal skin sequenced in scalp samples.

Sorting of pooled cutaneous lymph node cells used CD4, CD8alpha, NKG2D, NKG2ACE and other markers. Extracted RNA was reverse transcribed into cDNA, the sequencing template. Assay: immunoSEQ multiplex PCR; the TCRdb copy retains only in-frame clones and omits some. This set yields around 290,000 clones and no singletons; the top ten hold more than 0.95%. This clone was observed a few times. The antigen is undetermined. Germline and genes: mouse. The receptor was derived from a C3H/HeJ mouse with alopecia areata. The strain is characterized by the MHC haplotype H2-k. Source material: CD4+ T cells sorted from a lymph node.

The CDR3 loop reads CTCSAGGPGSDYTF. CDR3 DNA (partial): TGCACCTGCAGTGCGGGGGGGCCGGGCTCC. The chain is built from TRBV1 and TRBJ1-2, with D possibly TRBD1 on 6 matching bases. The read ends 4 residues shy of where the CDR3 ends; the end is completed using the germline J gene. Deletions cut 3 bases from V and 4 bases from J, with 12 bases between. The CDR3 runs 14 residues. Germline CDR1 reads NSQYPW; CDR2 reads LRSPGD (reference sequence).